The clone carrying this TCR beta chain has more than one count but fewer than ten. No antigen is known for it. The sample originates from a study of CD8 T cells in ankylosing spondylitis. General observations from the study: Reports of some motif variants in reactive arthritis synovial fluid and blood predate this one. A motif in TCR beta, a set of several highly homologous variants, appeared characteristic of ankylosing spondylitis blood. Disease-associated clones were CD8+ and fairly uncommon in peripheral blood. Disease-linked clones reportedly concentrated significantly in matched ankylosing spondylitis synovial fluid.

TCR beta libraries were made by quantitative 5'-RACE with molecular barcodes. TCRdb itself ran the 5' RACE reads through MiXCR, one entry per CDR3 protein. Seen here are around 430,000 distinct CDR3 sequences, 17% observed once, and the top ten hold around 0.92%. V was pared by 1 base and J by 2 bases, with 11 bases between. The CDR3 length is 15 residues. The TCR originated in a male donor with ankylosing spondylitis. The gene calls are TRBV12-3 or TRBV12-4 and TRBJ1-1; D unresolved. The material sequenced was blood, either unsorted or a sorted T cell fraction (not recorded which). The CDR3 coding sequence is TGTGCCAGCAGTTTAGTGGGCCAGATAAACACTGAAGCTTTCTTT. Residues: CASSLVGQINTEAFF.